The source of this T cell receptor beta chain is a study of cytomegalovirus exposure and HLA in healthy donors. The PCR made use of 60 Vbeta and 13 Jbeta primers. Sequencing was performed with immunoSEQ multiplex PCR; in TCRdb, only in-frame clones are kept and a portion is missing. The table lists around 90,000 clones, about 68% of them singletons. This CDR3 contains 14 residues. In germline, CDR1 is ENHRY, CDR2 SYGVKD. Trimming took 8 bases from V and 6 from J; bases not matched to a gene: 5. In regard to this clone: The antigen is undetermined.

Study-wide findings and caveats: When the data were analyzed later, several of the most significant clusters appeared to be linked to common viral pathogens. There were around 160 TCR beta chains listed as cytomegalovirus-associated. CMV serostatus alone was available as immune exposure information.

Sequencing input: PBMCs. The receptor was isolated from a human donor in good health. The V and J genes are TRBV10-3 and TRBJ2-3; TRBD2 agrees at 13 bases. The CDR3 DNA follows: TGTGCCATCGGTGGACTAGCGGGGGTCGATACGCAGTATTTT. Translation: CAIGGLAGVDTQYF.